The source of this T cell receptor beta chain is a study of T-cell reconstitution after alpha-beta-depleted transplantation in children. The authors prepared the TCRbeta library with unique molecular identifiers. One entry per CDR3 protein results from TCRdb running MiXCR on the PCR reads. The sample has 90,000 to 120,000 distinct CDR3 sequences; about 6.5% are singletons. General study findings and limits: Surviving recipient cells, namely T cells and thymic progenitors, were the source of high day-60 TCRbeta diversity in some patients.

A word on this clonotype: No antigen is known for it.

The CDR3 is 14 amino acids. With 1 base removed from V and 4 bases from J, the gap between germline ends came to 7 bases. Germline V gene data show CDR1 as SEHNR and CDR2 as FQNEAQ (reference sequence). The clonotype comes from a male patient aged 2 to 9 who had a stem cell transplant for acute lymphoblastic leukemia, so the T cells may come from the graft donor. The V gene is TRBV7-9, the J gene TRBJ2-2; D is undetermined. Sequenced here: PBMCs, mostly from graft donor cells, sampled 360 days after TCRalphabeta/CD19-depleted stem cell transplant. CDR3: CASSLVASTGELFF. The DNA of the CDR3 is TGTGCCAGCAGCTTAGTTGCGTCCACCGGGGAGCTGTTTTTT.